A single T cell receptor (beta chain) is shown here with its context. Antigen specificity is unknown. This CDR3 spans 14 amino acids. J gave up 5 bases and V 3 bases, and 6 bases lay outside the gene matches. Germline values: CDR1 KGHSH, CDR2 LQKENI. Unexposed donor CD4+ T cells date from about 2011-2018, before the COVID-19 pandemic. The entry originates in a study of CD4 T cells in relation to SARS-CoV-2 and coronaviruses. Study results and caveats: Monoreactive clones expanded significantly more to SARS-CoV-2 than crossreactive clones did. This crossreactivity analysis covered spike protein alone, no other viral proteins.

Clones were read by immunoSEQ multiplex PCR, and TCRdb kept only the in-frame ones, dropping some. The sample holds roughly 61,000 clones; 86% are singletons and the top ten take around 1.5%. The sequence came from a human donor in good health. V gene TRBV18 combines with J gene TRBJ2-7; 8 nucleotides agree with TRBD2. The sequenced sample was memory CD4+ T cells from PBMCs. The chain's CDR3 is CASSPVLAGHEQYF. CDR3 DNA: TGTGCCAGCTCACCGGTCCTAGCGGGCCACGAGCAGTACTTC.